These 22 T cell receptor beta chains came from one sample sequenced in a study of control samples from healthy donors and cancer patients. Here immunoSEQ multiplex PCR was the method, and the copy in TCRdb shows in-frame clones only, minus some. The sample shows over 100,000 clones, roughly 90% of them seen only once. The source material was blood. Receptors were obtained from a man aged 18 to 30 in good health.

V is TRBV5-4 and J is TRBJ1-2; the match to TRBD1 covers 7 bases. The J segment lost 4 bases and the V segment lost 5 bases, leaving 8 bases of the junction unmatched. This CDR3 has 14 amino acids. The germline V gene has CDR1 SGHNT and CDR2 YYREEE (reference sequence). The CDR3 bases are TGTGCCAGCAGGCTCATAGGGGGCCCCTATGGCTACACCTTC. It is translated as CASRLIGGPYGYTF.

The chain employs TRBV5-6 and TRBJ2-1, with TRBD2 matching over 9 bases. The CDR3 is made up of 18 amino acids. Germline-derived CDR1 and CDR2 are SGHDT and YYEEEE. V lost 4 bases to trimming and J lost 2 bases; unmatched junction nucleotides: 13. The DNA for the CDR3 is TGTGCCAGCAGCCCACTGAGCCTAGCGGGGTCTACCTACAATGAGCAGTTCTTC. As protein: CASSPLSLAGSTYNEQFF.

The chain links TRBV29-1 to TRBJ2-3; the match to TRBD2 covers 7 bases. Germline V gene data show CDR1 as SQVTM and CDR2 as ANQGSEA. This CDR3 is 14 amino acids long. V lost 0 bases and J lost 2; bases outside the gene matches: 2. As DNA, the CDR3 is TGCAGCGTTGAAGAGCGGGGGAACACAGATACGCAGTATTTT. Translating it yields CSVEERGNTDTQYF.

The chain recombines TRBV5-1 with TRBJ1-1, with TRBD1 identical over 7 bases. The CDR3 sequence is 14 residues long. CDR1 and CDR2 (germline): SGHRS, YFSETQ. Unmatched junction bases numbered 7, after V lost 4 bases and J lost 4 bases. The CDR3 loop reads CASSPGQRSTEAFF. The CDR3 bases are TGCGCCAGCAGCCCGGGACAGCGGAGCACTGAAGCTTTCTTT. The full variable domain, with the rest looked up from reference TRBV5-1 and TRBJ1-1, is KAGVTQTPRYLIKTRGQQVTLSCSPISGHRSVSWYQQTPGQGLQFLFEYFSETQRNKGNFPGRFSGRQFSNSRSEMNVSTLELGDSALYLCASSPGQRSTEAFFGQGTRLTVV.

The chain employs TRBV15 and TRBJ2-3; 13 nucleotides match TRBD2. This CDR3 is 16 amino acids long. CDR1 LNHNV and CDR2 YYDKDF come from the germline V gene (reference sequence). Trimming at V came to 3 bases and at J to 6 bases, leaving 6 bases not matched to a gene. CDR3 DNA: TGTGCCACCAGCAGGGAACTAGCGGGGGGGCCTGATACGCAGTATTTT. The encoded protein is CATSRELAGGPDTQYF.

V usage is TRBV6-5 and J usage is TRBJ2-4; 12 bases map to TRBD2. Germline V CDR1 and CDR2: MNHEY, SVGAGI. CDR3 length: 14 residues. Trimming at V came to 4 bases and at J to 6 bases, leaving 1 base not matched to a gene. The CDR3 reads CASSSSGGANIQYF. The CDR3 coding sequence is TGTGCCAGCAGTTCTAGCGGGGGGGCAAACATTCAGTACTTC.

This chain links TRBV11-2 with TRBJ1-1; D is possibly TRBD1 (5 bases). Germline V gene lookup returns CDR1 SGHAT and CDR2 FQNNGV. Trimming took 2 bases from V and 5 from J, leaving 9 bases between them. This CDR3 has 13 amino acids. For the CDR3, the DNA is TGTGCCAGCAGCTTACAGGGTAGAACTGAAGCTTTCTTT. As protein: CASSLQGRTEAFF.

The chain uses TRBV19 and TRBJ1-4, with D unresolved. The V end was cut by 3 bases, the J end by 8 bases, with 13 bases between. This CDR3 region has 14 residues. Germline lookup yields CDR1 LNHDA and CDR2 SQIVND (reference sequence). This chain's CDR3 is CASSIFGVGEKLFF. In nucleotides, the CDR3 is TGTGCCAGTAGTATCTTCGGGGTTGGAGAAAAACTGTTTTTT.

V usage is TRBV10-3 and J usage is TRBJ2-5; 9 nucleotides align to TRBD2. The J segment lost 5 bases and the V segment lost 5 bases, leaving 6 bases of the junction unmatched. Germline CDR1 ENHRY, CDR2 SYGVKD. The CDR3 has 14 amino acids. The CDR3 sequence: CAISSGGSRETQYF. The CDR3 coding sequence is TGTGCCATCAGTAGCGGGGGGTCCCGTGAGACCCAGTACTTC.

Comments on this clone: The same CDR3 can be traced to other DNA sequences in this sample. The genes are TRBV12-3 or TRBV12-4 and TRBJ2-3; no clear D gene. V gave up 3 bases and J gave up 6 bases, with 4 bases separating them. The CDR3 spans 11 residues. The CDR3 region is CASSFADTQYF. The CDR3 DNA follows: TGTGCCAGCAGTTTTGCCGATACGCAGTATTTT.

The chain links TRBV7-9 to TRBJ2-2; D is perhaps TRBD1 or TRBD2 (6 bases each). The V and J ends lost 2 bases and 11 bases respectively, with 9 bases between them. CDR1 is SEHNR and CDR2 is FQNEAQ in the germline V gene (reference sequence). The CDR3 extends over 12 amino acids. The chain's CDR3 is CASSLRGPELFF. DNA for the CDR3: TGTGCCAGCAGCTTACGGGGGCCCGAGCTGTTTTTT. The full variable domain, rest sourced from reference TRBV7-9 and TRBJ2-2, is DTGVSQNPRHKITKRGQNVTFRCDPISEHNRLYWYRQTLGQGPEFLTYFQNEAQLEKSRLLSDRFSAERPKGSFSTLEIQRTEQGDSAMYLCASSLRGPELFFGEGSRLTVL.

This chain connects TRBV5-5 to TRBJ2-1; the D gene could be TRBD1 or TRBD2 (6 bases each). Per the germline V gene, CDR1 is SGHKS and CDR2 is YYEKEE (reference sequence). The CDR3 consists of 17 residues. V lost 2 bases, J lost 6 bases, and 21 bases lay in between. CDR3 region: CASSFTGVRGGFNEQFF. The CDR3 bases are TGTGCCAGCAGCTTTACCGGGGTCCGAGGGGGGTTCAATGAGCAGTTCTTC. Looking up the rest from reference TRBV5-5 and TRBJ2-1 gives the full variable domain: DAGVTQSPTHLIKTRGQQVTLRCSPISGHKSVSWYQQVLGQGPQFIFQYYEKEERGRGNFPDRFSARQFPNYSSELNVNALLLGDSALYLCASSFTGVRGGFNEQFFGPGTRLTVL.

This clone showed up just once. This chain connects TRBV6-5 to TRBJ2-7; possibly TRBD1 for D (6 bases). Trimming took off 7 bases at V and 3 bases at J, with 19 bases between the two ends. The V gene's germline CDR1 is MNHEY and CDR2 SVGAGI. This CDR3 contains 15 residues. The DNA of the CDR3 is TGTGCCAGCAAAAGGGGGTTTGGGAAGGACTACGAGCAGTACTTC. Its translation: CASKRGFGKDYEQYF.

The V and J genes are TRBV5-1 and TRBJ2-5; the D gene is possibly TRBD2 (6 bases). Per germline, CDR1 SGHRS and CDR2 YFSETQ. The length of the CDR3 is 16 residues. Between the trimmed V and J ends, which lost 2 bases and 0 bases, there was a span of 14 bases. CDR3 residues: CASSFGSGQYQETQYF. The CDR3 nucleotides are TGCGCCAGCAGCTTTGGTAGCGGTCAGTACCAAGAGACCCAGTACTTC. The complete variable domain, with remaining parts taken from reference TRBV5-1 and TRBJ2-5, reads KAGVTQTPRYLIKTRGQQVTLSCSPISGHRSVSWYQQTPGQGLQFLFEYFSETQRNKGNFPGRFSGRQFSNSRSEMNVSTLELGDSALYLCASSFGSGQYQETQYFGPGTRLLVL.

The V call is TRBV19, the J call TRBJ2-1, with D perhaps matching TRBD1 (5 bases). This CDR3 region has 13 residues. Trimming left V 10 bases short and J 0 bases short, with 10 bases between. CDR1 LNHDA and CDR2 SQIVND come from the germline V gene (reference sequence). CDR3 amino acids: CATSTASYNEQFF. The CDR3 DNA reads as TGTGCCACCTCGACAGCCTCCTACAATGAGCAGTTCTTC.

The rearrangement joins TRBV5-1 to TRBJ2-7; D unresolved. The length of the CDR3 is 12 residues. The germline V gene encodes CDR1 SGHRS and CDR2 YFSETQ. Trimming removed 3 bases from V and 2 bases from J, with 6 bases in between. The CDR3 region is CASSSDPYEQYF. CDR3 in DNA: TGCGCCAGCAGCTCCGACCCCTACGAGCAGTACTTC. The variable domain in full, completed from reference TRBV5-1 and TRBJ2-7, reads KAGVTQTPRYLIKTRGQQVTLSCSPISGHRSVSWYQQTPGQGLQFLFEYFSETQRNKGNFPGRFSGRQFSNSRSEMNVSTLELGDSALYLCASSSDPYEQYFGPGTRLTVT.

The V and J genes are TRBV7-9 and TRBJ2-2; 11 bases are a match to TRBD1. Germline CDR1 and CDR2: SEHNR and FQNEAQ (reference sequence). V shed 0 bases and J 6 bases; nucleotides not matched to a gene: 6. The CDR3 consists of 17 residues. The CDR3 here is CASSLALGQGVSGELFF. In DNA form, the CDR3 reads TGTGCCAGCAGCTTAGCGTTGGGACAGGGGGTCTCCGGGGAGCTGTTTTTT.

This clone was counted once. This sequence joins TRBV6-2 or TRBV6-3 and TRBJ1-2; D might be TRBD1 (6 bases). Germline V lookup: CDR1 MNHEY, CDR2 SVGEGT. This CDR3 contains 16 residues. Trimming removed 0 bases from V and 1 base from J, with 12 bases in between. CDR3 loop: CASSYSTSDSNYGYTF. The CDR3 nucleotides are TGTGCCAGCAGTTACTCGACGTCGGACAGTAACTATGGCTACACCTTC.

J is TRBJ2-7 and V is TRBV4-2; 10 positions match TRBD1. Germline V gene data show CDR1 as LGHNA and CDR2 as YNFKEQ. The CDR3 totals 15 residues. The junction had 2 bases not matched to a gene; V was cut back by 0 bases and J by 3 bases. In DNA form, the CDR3 reads TGTGCCAGCAGCCAAGAGGACAGGGGGGGCTACGAGCAGTACTTC. Protein: CASSQEDRGGYEQYF.

The gene calls are TRBV19 and TRBJ1-5, with D perhaps matching TRBD1 (6 bases). V lost 6 bases to trimming and J lost 5 bases, with 14 bases between them. The CDR3 length is 14 residues. Germline lookup yields CDR1 LNHDA and CDR2 SQIVND (reference sequence). The DNA of the CDR3 is TGTGCCAGTAGACCCCCGGGGGGCCATCAGCCCCAGCATTTT. It translates to CASRPPGGHQPQHF.

This chain links TRBV4-2 with TRBJ2-3, with TRBD2 matching 8 bases. Germline V gene sequence: CDR1 LGHNA, CDR2 YNFKEQ. V shed 4 bases, J shed 2 bases, and the junction held 11 bases outside the gene matches. The CDR3 runs to 17 residues. CDR3 residues: CASSPLGRGAITDTQYF. CDR3 in DNA: TGTGCCAGCAGCCCCTTGGGGCGGGGGGCGATCACAGATACGCAGTATTTT.

CDR3 bases: TGTGCCAGCAGCTTAGGGTCAGGGAAGAATGAAAAACTGTTTTTT. It yields the protein CASSLGSGKNEKLFF. J is TRBJ1-4 and V is TRBV7-9; tentative D call: TRBD1 (5 bases). V was trimmed by 1 base and J by 5 bases, leaving 11 bases between them. Germline CDR1 is SEHNR and CDR2 is FQNEAQ (reference sequence). This CDR3 is 15 amino acids long.